The 27 T cell receptor beta chains below come from one sample, sequenced in a study of Graves' ophthalmopathy and Graves' hyperthyroidism. The sequenced template was RNA, covering the TCR beta CDR3 region. HTBI primers were employed in first-round RT-PCR, then a second-round multiplex PCR followed. One entry per CDR3 protein, called by TCRdb with MiXCR from the multiplex PCR reads. The table lists 300,000 to 500,000 distinct CDR3 sequences, 15% of them singletons, with around 6.6% in the top ten. The sequenced sample was peripheral blood. These receptors were collected from a young woman with stable Graves' hyperthyroidism.

This clonotype was counted many times. The rearrangement links TRBV6-2 or TRBV6-3 to TRBJ1-5, with 9 bases fitting TRBD1. The junction had 11 bases not matched to a gene; V was cut back by 2 bases and J by 6 bases. CDR3 length equals 17 residues. Germline CDR1 and CDR2: MNHEY and SVGEGT. The CDR3 here is CASSYVVGQGKAQPQHF. CDR3 nucleotide sequence: TGTGCCAGCAGTTACGTTGTGGGACAGGGTAAGGCTCAGCCCCAGCATTTT.

A word on this clonotype: This sequence may be a read error, since a much larger clone differs from it by one base. The rearrangement uses TRBV29-1 and TRBJ1-1, with D possibly matching TRBD1 (5 bases). Germline-derived CDR1 and CDR2 are SQVTM and ANQGSEA. There are 13 residues in the CDR3. The CDR3 DNA reads as TGCAGCGTGTGGGACGGATTGAACACTGAAGCTTGCTTT. Translated, it gives CSVWDGLNTEACF.

This clonotype was observed many times. The gene calls are TRBV12-3 or TRBV12-4 and TRBJ2-6; 7 positions match TRBD1. The V segment lost 3 bases and the J segment 2 bases; nucleotides outside the gene matches: 4. The CDR3 consists of 16 residues. This CDR3 is CASSFRQGAGANVLTF. The CDR3 nucleotides read TGTGCCAGCAGTTTTCGGCAGGGGGCTGGGGCCAACGTCCTGACTTTC.

This clonotype was seen ten or more times. The genes are TRBV19 and TRBJ1-2; D is perhaps TRBD1 (6 bases). V shed 4 bases and J shed 3 bases, with 21 bases lying between them. CDR1 LNHDA and CDR2 SQIVND come from the germline V gene (reference sequence). This CDR3 spans 17 amino acids. CDR3 coding DNA: TGTGCCAGTAGTAGTGGGACAATCTCTCCCCCATACTATGGCTACACCTTC. It codes for CASSSGTISPPYYGYTF.

This rearrangement joins TRBV3-1 to TRBJ2-5, with 8 bases lining up with TRBD2. Trimming took 7 bases from V and 4 from J; bases not matched to a gene: 8. Germline V gives CDR1 LGHDT, CDR2 YNNKEL (reference sequence). CDR3 length: 14 residues. CDR3 bases: TGTGCCAGCAACCCTCCCGGGGGGGGAGAGACCCAGTACTTC. As protein: CASNPPGGGETQYF.

This clonotype was found many times. The chain employs TRBV6-1 and TRBJ1-2; D call uncertain. Germline lookup yields CDR1 MNHNS and CDR2 SASEGT. The CDR3 is made up of 11 amino acids. V lost 2 bases, J lost 8 bases, and 6 bases lay in between. DNA of the CDR3: TGTGCCAGCAGTGAATTTGGGGGCTACACCTTC. Translated: CASSEFGGYTF.

Concerning this clonotype itself: Possible read error: a much larger clone is one base away. The rearrangement joins TRBV11-2 to TRBJ2-7, with a tentative D call TRBD1 (6 bases). The CDR3 has 14 residues. Germline loops: CDR1 SGHAT, CDR2 FQNNGV. Deletions cut 4 bases from V and 6 bases from J, with 16 bases between. The CDR3, as DNA: TGTGCCAGCAGCTCAAGGGGGATAGGCAGCGAGCAGTACTTC. It specifies CASSSRGIGSEQYF.

This clonotype has more than one count but fewer than ten. The chain has TRBV7-2 and TRBJ2-7, with D perhaps matching TRBD2 (5 bases). The CDR3 is 14 residues long. V was cut by 3 bases and J by 0 bases, with 9 bases left in between. Germline V gene sequence: CDR1 SGHTA, CDR2 FQGNSA. CDR3 protein: CASSLQDYSYEQYF. The CDR3 region has the DNA TGTGCCAGCAGCTTGCAAGACTACTCCTACGAGCAGTACTTC.

The chain is built from TRBV7-9 and TRBJ2-1; 7 bases line up with TRBD1. Germline V gives CDR1 SEHNR, CDR2 FQNEAQ (reference sequence). The CDR3 runs 14 residues. The trim removed 5 bases at V and 2 bases at J, leaving 3 bases unmatched. Here the CDR3 reads CASSLQGTYNEQFF. CDR3 nucleotides: TGTGCCAGCAGCCTACAGGGGACCTACAATGAGCAGTTCTTC.

This clonotype was seen a handful of times. This chain links TRBV14 with TRBJ1-6; D might be TRBD1 (5 bases). Trimming cost V 4 bases and J 5 bases, with 12 bases left between them. Germline V CDR1 and CDR2: SGHDN, FVKESK. The CDR3 totals 15 residues. The CDR3 is CASSRTDSNNSPLHF. CDR3 nucleotide sequence: TGTGCCAGCAGCCGAACCGACAGTAATAATTCACCCCTCCACTTT.

This clonotype was seen repeatedly, ten times or more. The V gene is TRBV12-3 or TRBV12-4, the J gene TRBJ2-7, with 10 bases aligning to TRBD1. This CDR3 region has 14 residues. V lost 4 bases, J lost 3 bases, and 3 bases stayed unmatched. CDR3 DNA sequence: TGTGCCAGCAGTTCGGGACAGGGGCTCTACGAGCAGTACTTC. It encodes CASSSGQGLYEQYF.

The chain joins TRBV20-1 to TRBJ2-7; TRBD2 aligns across 11 bases. CDR1 is DFQATT and CDR2 is SNEGSKA in the germline V gene (reference sequence). Unmatched junction bases numbered 4, after V lost 2 bases and J lost 4 bases. CDR3 length equals 14 residues. This CDR3 is CSARMGLADYEQYF. CDR3 DNA: TGCAGTGCTAGAATGGGACTAGCGGATTACGAGCAGTACTTC.

J is TRBJ2-4 and V is TRBV20-1; 12 nucleotides line up with TRBD2. Germline V gives CDR1 DFQATT, CDR2 SNEGSKA (reference sequence). The CDR3 covers 15 residues. V lost 1 base, J lost 6 bases, and 4 bases stayed unmatched. CDR3 amino acids: CSARGTSGVLNIQYF. In DNA form, the CDR3 reads TGCAGTGCTAGAGGGACTAGCGGGGTCCTAAACATTCAGTACTTC.

This clonotype was detected ten times or more. V and J are TRBV4-1 and TRBJ2-5, with D maybe TRBD1 (5 bases). V was shortened by 1 base and J by 5 bases, with 8 bases between the two germline ends. Germline lookup yields CDR1 MGHRA and CDR2 YSYEKL. The CDR3 contains 13 residues. Written as DNA, the CDR3 is TGCGCCAGCAGCCAAGTAGGGGTGGAGACCCAGTACTTC. As protein: CASSQVGVETQYF.

This clonotype was found many times. The J gene is TRBJ2-5, the V gene TRBV19; D is undetermined. Germline V gives CDR1 LNHDA, CDR2 SQIVND (reference sequence). The CDR3 has 11 residues. Deletions cut 6 bases from V and 2 bases from J, with 4 bases between. DNA for the CDR3: TGTGCCAGTAGCACGCAAGAGACCCAGTACTTC. Its protein product is CASSTQETQYF.

About this clonotype: The junction departs from germline at one end; a sequencing error may be responsible. The rearrangement joins TRBV6-5 to TRBJ2-4; D gene uncertain. In germline, CDR1 is MNHEY, CDR2 SVGAGI. There are 14 residues in the CDR3. Here the CDR3 reads CASSPRQAAGIKYF. CDR3 nucleotide sequence: TGTGCCAGCAGTCCCCGGCAGGCCGCCGGCATTAAGTACTTC.

This clonotype appeared many times. The rearrangement uses TRBV6-5 and TRBJ2-2; D is tentatively TRBD1 or TRBD2 (5 bases each). This CDR3 region has 13 residues. With 8 bases removed from V and 2 bases from J, the gap between germline ends came to 9 bases. CDR1 MNHEY and CDR2 SVGAGI come from the germline V gene. CDR3 region: CASEGPNTGELFF. The DNA for the CDR3 is TGTGCCAGCGAGGGGCCTAACACCGGGGAGCTGTTTTTT.

This clonotype was counted many times. The genes are TRBV12-3 or TRBV12-4 and TRBJ1-2; the D gene is possibly TRBD1 (5 bases). This CDR3 has 14 residues. V lost 3 bases and J lost 7, with 15 bases in between. The CDR3 sequence is CASSLTWGSRGYTF. Here the CDR3 DNA reads TGTGCCAGCAGTTTGACCTGGGGGAGTCGTGGCTACACCTTC.

At least ten counts were recorded for this clonotype. V gene TRBV6-5 combines with J gene TRBJ1-1, with a weak D call TRBD1 (5 bases). V lost 3 bases to trimming and J lost 4 bases, with 12 bases between them. The CDR3 is made up of 14 amino acids. Germline V gene sequence: CDR1 MNHEY, CDR2 SVGAGI. In DNA form, the CDR3 reads TGTGCCAGCAGTTATGGTTCAGGGACCACTGAAGCTTTCTTT. Protein sequence: CASSYGSGTTEAFF.

This clonotype has just one count. The V and J genes are TRBV12-3 or TRBV12-4 and TRBJ2-4; TRBD1 agrees at 7 bases. This CDR3 spans 13 amino acids. The V gene end was trimmed by 4 bases and the J gene end by 6 bases; junction bases not matched to a gene: 3. The CDR3 DNA follows: TGTGCCAGCAGTTCCCACAGGGGAAACATTCAGTACTTC. Protein product: CASSSHRGNIQYF.

At least ten counts were recorded for this clonotype. The chain uses TRBV5-1 and TRBJ2-7; D is possibly TRBD1 (7 bases). The CDR3 is made up of 14 amino acids. V shed 5 bases and J shed 3 bases, with 15 bases lying between them. In germline, CDR1 is SGHRS, CDR2 YFSETQ. The CDR3 here is CASSPGGGSYEQYF. CDR3 sequence (DNA): TGCGCCAGCAGTCCCGGAGGGGGCAGCTACGAGCAGTACTTC.

Turning to this clonotype: A much larger clone lies one base from this, so it may be a read error. The chain recombines TRBV29-1 with TRBJ2-7; no definite D call. This CDR3 spans 13 amino acids. Per germline, CDR1 SQVTM and CDR2 ANQGSEA. The CDR3 reads CSVAAPSSYEQCF. The CDR3 bases are TGCAGCGTTGCGGCTCCGAGCTCCTACGAGCAGTGCTTC.

This clonotype was seen many times. The chain employs TRBV7-6 and TRBJ1-5; D is possibly TRBD1 (5 bases). Per germline, CDR1 SGHVS and CDR2 FNYEAQ. With 4 bases removed from V and 0 bases from J, the gap between germline ends came to 7 bases. The CDR3 runs to 14 residues. CDR3 protein: CASSSDSSNQPQHF. The CDR3 DNA is TGTGCCAGCAGCTCCGACAGTAGCAATCAGCCCCAGCATTTT.

There are many counts of this clonotype. The V gene is TRBV24-1, the J gene TRBJ1-1, with 8 nucleotides matching TRBD1. The V gene end was trimmed by 8 bases and the J gene end by 0 bases; junction bases not matched to a gene: 10. CDR1 is KGHDR, CDR2 SFDVKD, per germline. The CDR3 runs to 16 residues. CDR3 bases: TGTGCCACCATTACGGACAGGGATCATGTGAACACTGAAGCTTTCTTT. It encodes CATITDRDHVNTEAFF.

This clonotype was detected many times. The genes are TRBV19 and TRBJ2-7; possible D gene TRBD1, 5 bases. Trimming left V 2 bases short and J 2 bases short, with 7 bases between. The CDR3 sequence is 13 residues long. Germline assignment: CDR1 LNHDA and CDR2 SQIVND (reference sequence). CDR3 sequence reads: CASSIQGTYEQYF. The CDR3 DNA sequence: TGTGCCAGTAGTATACAGGGAACCTACGAGCAGTACTTC.

This clonotype was seen only a few times. CDR3 sequence: CASSPRRVSYEQYF. CDR3 DNA sequence: TGTGCCAGCAGCCCCCGGAGGGTGTCCTACGAGCAGTACTTC. This sequence joins TRBV3-1 and TRBJ2-7; TRBD2 is a possible D gene (6 bases). Germline V lookup: CDR1 LGHDT, CDR2 YNNKEL (reference sequence). V lost 4 bases and J lost 1, with 11 bases in between. The CDR3 has 14 residues.

The J gene is TRBJ2-7, the V gene TRBV11-2, with D unclear. Trimming took off 5 bases at V and 2 bases at J, with 13 bases between the two ends. The CDR3 is 14 residues long. Germline V gene sequence: CDR1 SGHAT, CDR2 FQNNGV. The CDR3 sequence is CASSPSRATYEQYF. The CDR3 DNA reads TGTGCCAGCAGCCCTTCCCGGGCTACCTACGAGCAGTACTTC. Variable domain in full (rest from reference TRBV11-2 and TRBJ2-7): EAGVAQSPRYKIIEKRQSVAFWCNPISGHATLYWYQQILGQGPKLLIQFQNNGVVDDSQLPKDRFSAERLKGVDSTLKIQPAKLEDSAVYLCASSPSRATYEQYFGPGTRLTVT.